This TCR beta chain was observed in a study of blood T cell repertoires in COVID-19. Study details: PBMCs, B-cell-depleted T cells, or T cells provided the cDNA or gDNA that made up the material.

Patients of the Seattle cohort, enrolled during active infection, were followed longitudinally. Authors' processing steps: Nucleated cell number was recorded as an estimate derived from reference gene primer amplification. Using immunoSEQ multiplex PCR, the repertoire was profiled, and TCRdb retains in-frame clones only, with some absent. The D gene and trimming were derived from the DNA, and the V and J assignments and clone size from that table. This sample carries approximately 300,000 clones, more than 80% of them seen once, and the ten largest clones take 6.8%. This clone has only one observation. V gave up 2 bases and J gave up 5 bases, with 15 bases separating them. This CDR3 spans 15 amino acids. Germline loops: CDR1 MNHEY, CDR2 SVGAGI.

This sequence joins TRBV6-5 and TRBJ2-5; D might be TRBD1 (7 bases). The sample consisted of peripheral blood. The TCR comes from a woman under 40 with COVID-19, enrolled during active disease. DNA of the CDR3: TGTGCCAGCAGTTACGGCCATTCAGGGGGGGAGACCCAGTACTTC. Its translation is CASSYGHSGGETQYF.